A single sample is the source of the 2 T cell receptor beta chains below, sequenced in a study of CD8 T cell repertoires and HIV-1 epitope variants. Here immunoSEQ multiplex PCR was the method, and the copy in TCRdb shows in-frame clones only, minus some. The data hold about 5,100 clones, with roughly 67% observed a single time. The antigens of these receptors remain unknown. Sequencing was done on a sample of cultured CD8+ T cells derived from PBMCs. The receptors stem from a male donor with HIV.

J is TRBJ2-1 and V is TRBV15, with D perhaps given as TRBD1 or TRBD2 (7 bases each). Germline V CDR1 and CDR2: LNHNV, YYDKDF (reference sequence). This CDR3 is 15 amino acids long. Deletions cut 0 bases from V and 8 bases from J, with 14 bases between. The CDR3 spells CATSRDPQGGDEQFF. DNA of the CDR3: TGTGCCACCAGCAGAGATCCTCAGGGGGGGGATGAGCAGTTCTTC.

The V and J genes are TRBV11-3 and TRBJ2-2; 9 bases are a match to TRBD1. With 3 bases clipped from V and 6 bases from J, the junction kept 11 bases outside the gene matches. The CDR3 is 17 residues long. Germline V gives CDR1 SGHNT, CDR2 YENEEA. CDR3 sequence (DNA): TGTGCCAGCAGCTTCGCCCCGGGACAGGGAGATGCCGGGGAGCTGTTTTTT. This sequence encodes CASSFAPGQGDAGELFF.